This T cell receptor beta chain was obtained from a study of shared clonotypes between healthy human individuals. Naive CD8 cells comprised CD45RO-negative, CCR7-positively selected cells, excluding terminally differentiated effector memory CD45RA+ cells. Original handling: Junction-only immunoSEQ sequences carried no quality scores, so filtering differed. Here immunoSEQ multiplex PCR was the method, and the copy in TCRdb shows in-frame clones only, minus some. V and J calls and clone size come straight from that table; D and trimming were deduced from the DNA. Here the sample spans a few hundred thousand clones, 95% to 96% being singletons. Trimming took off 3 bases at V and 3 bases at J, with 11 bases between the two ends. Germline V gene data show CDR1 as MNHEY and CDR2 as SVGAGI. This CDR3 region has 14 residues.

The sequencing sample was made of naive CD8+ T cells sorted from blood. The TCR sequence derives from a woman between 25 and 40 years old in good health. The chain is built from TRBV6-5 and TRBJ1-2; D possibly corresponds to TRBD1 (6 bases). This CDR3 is CASSYSDRYYGYTF. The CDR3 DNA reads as TGTGCCAGCAGTTATTCCGACAGGTACTATGGCTACACCTTC.